Presented here are 24 T cell receptor beta chains from one specimen sequenced in a study of T cells after yellow fever vaccination. TCRdb independently ran MiXCR on the 5' RACE reads; one entry per CDR3 protein. The sample contains around 300,000 distinct CDR3 sequences, about 4.5% of which appear only once. The specimen comprised PBMCs, sampled 15 days after the yellow fever booster vaccination. Receptor source: a man aged 18 to 30 who received the YFV17D yellow fever vaccine.

This clonotype was counted at least ten times. The chain is built from TRBV20-1 and TRBJ1-2; maybe TRBD1 (5 bases). Germline loops: CDR1 DFQATT, CDR2 SNEGSKA (reference sequence). This CDR3 spans 11 amino acids. The germline V and J ends were trimmed by 6 bases and 4 bases, with 9 bases remaining between them. The CDR3 nucleotides read TGCAGTGCCAGGGTCGTCTATGGCTACACCTTC. It codes for CSARVVYGYTF.

This clonotype came up many times. The V and J genes are TRBV29-1 and TRBJ2-5; D is ambiguous. The CDR3 has 12 amino acids. Between the trimmed V and J ends, which lost 4 bases and 0 bases, there was a span of 6 bases. CDR1 and CDR2 (germline): SQVTM, ANQGSEA. The CDR3 DNA sequence: TGCAGCGTTGGGGCCTACCAAGAGACCCAGTACTTC. This sequence encodes CSVGAYQETQYF. Combining the CDR3 with reference TRBV29-1 and TRBJ2-5 gives the whole variable domain SAVISQKPSRDICQRGTSLTIQCQVDSQVTMMFWYRQQPGQSLTLIATANQGSEATYESGFVIDKFPISRPNLTFSTLTVSNMSPEDSSIYLCSVGAYQETQYFGPGTRLLVL.

This clonotype was observed at least ten times. CDR3 region: CASSLVGGRIQYF. CDR3 nucleotides: TGTGCCAGCAGCTTGGTGGGGGGACGCATTCAGTACTTC. This rearrangement joins TRBV5-5 to TRBJ2-4; weak D call: TRBD2 (6 bases). The V end was cut by 0 bases, the J end by 9 bases, with 10 bases between. Germline values: CDR1 SGHKS, CDR2 YYEKEE (reference sequence). This CDR3 is 13 amino acids long.

The table lists this clonotype with many counts. V gene TRBV5-1 combines with J gene TRBJ1-2; D may be TRBD1 (5 bases). The germline CDR1 and CDR2 sequences are SGHRS and YFSETQ. Trimming took off 0 bases at V and 7 bases at J, with 16 bases between the two ends. The CDR3 runs to 15 residues. CDR3 nucleotides: TGCGCCAGCAGCTTGGGCCAGGGACGGGGCCGTGGCTACACCTTC. The encoded protein is CASSLGQGRGRGYTF. Drawing the rest from reference TRBV5-1 and TRBJ1-2, the complete variable domain is KAGVTQTPRYLIKTRGQQVTLSCSPISGHRSVSWYQQTPGQGLQFLFEYFSETQRNKGNFPGRFSGRQFSNSRSEMNVSTLELGDSALYLCASSLGQGRGRGYTFGSGTRLTVV.

The genes are TRBV6-1 and TRBJ2-5; 12 nucleotides align to TRBD2. The V and J ends lost 8 bases and 2 bases, in that order; junction bases with no gene match: 6. Germline lookup yields CDR1 MNHNS and CDR2 SASEGT. The CDR3 length is 15 residues. CDR3 sequence: CASRPGLAGQETQYF. The CDR3 region has the DNA TGTGCCAGCCGCCCTGGACTAGCGGGGCAAGAGACCCAGTACTTC.

The chain combines TRBV20-1 with TRBJ1-1; D ambiguous. The germline V gene has CDR1 DFQATT and CDR2 SNEGSKA (reference sequence). V lost 0 bases and J 1 base, leaving 9 bases between the germline ends. The CDR3 is made up of 14 amino acids. The CDR3 nucleotides are TGCAGTGCTAGAGATCCGACACGGAACACTGAAGCTTTCTTT. Its translation: CSARDPTRNTEAFF.

V is TRBV5-5 and J is TRBJ1-5; 7 bases align to TRBD1. This CDR3 spans 15 amino acids. CDR1 SGHKS and CDR2 YYEKEE come from the germline V gene (reference sequence). The V gene end was trimmed by 5 bases and the J gene end by 0 bases; junction bases not matched to a gene: 5. CDR3 in DNA: TGTGCCAGCAGTTTGAACAGGGGTAGCAATCAGCCCCAGCATTTT. As protein: CASSLNRGSNQPQHF. The full variable domain, its missing parts supplied by reference TRBV5-5 and TRBJ1-5, is DAGVTQSPTHLIKTRGQQVTLRCSPISGHKSVSWYQQVLGQGPQFIFQYYEKEERGRGNFPDRFSARQFPNYSSELNVNALLLGDSALYLCASSLNRGSNQPQHFGDGTRLSIL.

The J gene is TRBJ1-3, the V gene TRBV7-9; no clear D gene. CDR1 is SEHNR, CDR2 FQNEAQ, per germline (reference sequence). This CDR3 comprises 14 residues. Deletions cut 11 bases from V and 0 bases from J, with 14 bases between. In DNA form, the CDR3 reads TGTGCCGCCGCCGGTTCAGGCTCTGGAAACACCATATATTTT. Amino acid sequence: CAAAGSGSGNTIYF.

This clonotype has a count of ten or more. This chain joins TRBV18 and TRBJ1-1; possible D gene TRBD1, 6 bases. The germline gives CDR1 KGHSH, CDR2 LQKENI. V lost 6 bases, J lost 5 bases, and 19 bases lay in between. The CDR3 spans 15 residues. CDR3 amino acids: CASSAVGQGRTEAFF. In nucleotides, the CDR3 is TGTGCCAGCTCGGCCGTGGGGCAGGGGAGGACTGAAGCTTTCTTT. The full variable domain, in which reference TRBV18 and TRBJ1-1 provide the parts outside the CDR3, is NAGVMQNPRHLVRRRGQEARLRCSPMKGHSHVYWYRQLPEEGLKFMVYLQKENIIDESGMPKERFSAEFPKEGPSILRIQQVVRGDSAAYFCASSAVGQGRTEAFFGQGTRLTVV.

This clonotype was found many times. This chain joins TRBV5-1 and TRBJ1-4, with 7 bases that match TRBD1. The ends lost 4 bases at V and 4 bases at J; junction bases unmatched: 4. The CDR3 is 14 residues long. In germline, CDR1 is SGHRS, CDR2 YFSETQ. The CDR3 reads CASSPGTDNEKLFF. In DNA, the CDR3 is TGCGCCAGCAGCCCCGGGACAGATAATGAAAAACTGTTTTTT.

This clonotype was counted only a few times. Here the CDR3 DNA reads TGCGCCAGCAGCTTGCACGGCGGAGGCCAAGAGACCCAGTACTTC. Translating gives CASSLHGGGQETQYF. This rearrangement joins TRBV5-1 to TRBJ2-5, with D tentatively TRBD2 (5 bases). This CDR3 region has 15 residues. Germline assignment: CDR1 SGHRS and CDR2 YFSETQ. Trimming shortened V by 1 base and J by 1 base, and 11 bases separated the two germline ends. Full variable domain (rest looked up from reference TRBV5-1 and TRBJ2-5): KAGVTQTPRYLIKTRGQQVTLSCSPISGHRSVSWYQQTPGQGLQFLFEYFSETQRNKGNFPGRFSGRQFSNSRSEMNVSTLELGDSALYLCASSLHGGGQETQYFGPGTRLLVL.

This clonotype has only a few counts. In nucleotides, the CDR3 is TGTGCCAGCAGCCCTGGGGGGGCGGCTGGAAACACCATATATTTT. This sequence encodes CASSPGGAAGNTIYF. The chain links TRBV7-2 to TRBJ1-3, with a weak D call TRBD1 (6 bases). Germline assignment: CDR1 SGHTA and CDR2 FQGNSA. V lost 5 bases and J lost 2, with 13 bases in between. The CDR3 is 15 amino acids.

This clonotype has a count of ten or more. The chain uses TRBV7-2 and TRBJ1-1; D call uncertain. V was cut by 1 base and J by 1 base, with 10 bases left in between. Germline CDR1 and CDR2: SGHTA and FQGNSA. The CDR3 runs to 15 residues. The CDR3 region has the DNA TGTGCCAGCAGCTTAGTCCTCACATGGAACACTGAAGCTTTCTTT. Translated: CASSLVLTWNTEAFF.

This chain connects TRBV19 to TRBJ1-1; 7 nucleotides agree with TRBD1. The junction had 7 bases not matched to a gene; V was cut back by 5 bases and J by 4 bases. Germline lookup yields CDR1 LNHDA and CDR2 SQIVND (reference sequence). This CDR3 spans 14 amino acids. The CDR3: CASSRETGITEAFF. In DNA form, the CDR3 reads TGTGCCAGTAGTCGGGAGACAGGGATCACTGAAGCTTTCTTT.

This clonotype was counted only a few times. The rearrangement joins TRBV12-3 or TRBV12-4 to TRBJ1-6; D perhaps matches TRBD1 (6 bases). This CDR3 contains 15 residues. The ends were cut back, 5 bases at V and 9 bases at J, with 17 bases in the middle. The CDR3 nucleotides are TGTGCCAGCAGTCCACAGGGTTCCTCGCTTTCACCCCTCCACTTT. Protein: CASSPQGSSLSPLHF.

In regard to this clonotype: This may stem from a read error, because a much larger clone lies one nucleotide away. The V call is TRBV6-5, the J call TRBJ2-3; D perhaps matches TRBD1 (5 bases). The CDR3 contains 13 residues. Germline assignment: CDR1 MNHEY and CDR2 SVGAGI. V was trimmed by 7 bases and J by 0 bases, leaving 8 bases between them. Written as DNA, the CDR3 is TGTGCCAGCAAGGCAGGGAGCACAGATACGCAGTATTTT. This encodes CASKAGSTDTQYF.

This clonotype was observed a few times. The chain couples TRBV5-1 to TRBJ2-1; 8 bases agree with TRBD1. J lost 10 bases, V lost 6 bases, and 12 bases had no gene match. The CDR3 is 14 amino acids. From germline, CDR1 is SGHRS and CDR2 YFSETQ. The CDR3 reads CASTSAGQGHEQFF. CDR3 nucleotide sequence: TGCGCCAGCACTTCCGCTGGACAGGGTCACGAGCAGTTCTTC.

This clonotype turned up a few times. The rearrangement uses TRBV6-2 or TRBV6-3 and TRBJ2-1, with 7 bases aligning to TRBD2. Germline loops: CDR1 MNHEY, CDR2 SVGEGT. J gave up 4 bases and V 3 bases, and 9 bases lay outside the gene matches. This CDR3 contains 16 residues. The CDR3 DNA reads as TGTGCCAGCAGTTATTCTAGCGGCCAACCTTACAATGAGCAGTTCTTC. Amino acids: CASSYSSGQPYNEQFF.

This clonotype was observed at least ten times. The CDR3 spells CASSPWDRGYSYF. CDR3 DNA sequence: TGTGCCAGCTCACCGTGGGACAGGGGCTATTCGTACTTC. This chain uses TRBV18 with TRBJ2-7, with 10 positions matching TRBD1. CDR1 KGHSH and CDR2 LQKENI come from the germline V gene. Trimming removed 3 bases from V and 12 bases from J; junction bases left unmatched: 8. The CDR3 has 13 amino acids.

The chain recombines TRBV5-1 with TRBJ1-2; D may be TRBD1 (5 bases). V was cut by 3 bases and J by 6 bases, with 15 bases left in between. Germline values: CDR1 SGHRS, CDR2 YFSETQ. This CDR3 region has 14 residues. The CDR3 reads CASSYGTPWDGYTF. The CDR3 nucleotides read TGCGCCAGCAGCTACGGGACCCCTTGGGATGGCTACACCTTC.

The V and J genes are TRBV3-1 and TRBJ2-3, with D possibly TRBD1 on 6 matching bases. The CDR3 extends over 14 amino acids. V was trimmed by 0 bases and J by 4 bases, leaving 8 bases between them. The V gene's germline CDR1 is LGHDT and CDR2 YNNKEL (reference sequence). Here the CDR3 reads CASSQEAGADTQYF. CDR3 in DNA: TGTGCCAGCAGCCAAGAGGCAGGGGCAGATACGCAGTATTTT.

This clonotype was seen at least ten times. The V and J genes are TRBV7-9 and TRBJ2-7, with D hard to call. The CDR3 has 13 amino acids. The V end lost 5 bases, the J end lost 1 base, and 9 bases lay between the germline ends. The germline V gene encodes CDR1 SEHNR and CDR2 FQNEAQ (reference sequence). The CDR3 DNA sequence: TGTGCCAGCAGCCCGACCGTTTCCTACGAGCAGTACGTC. It is translated as CASSPTVSYEQYV.

J is TRBJ2-3 and V is TRBV7-8; TRBD1 matches at 11 bases. The J segment lost 3 bases and the V segment lost 7 bases, leaving 9 bases of the junction unmatched. CDR3 length equals 16 residues. Germline V CDR1 and CDR2: SGHVS, FQNEAQ. In nucleotides, the CDR3 is TGTGCCAGCACCCTCCCGGACAGGGGGCCGACAGATACGCAGTATTTT. The encoded protein is CASTLPDRGPTDTQYF.

This clonotype has a count of ten or more. The chain carries TRBV4-1 and TRBJ1-2; D may be TRBD1 (6 bases). The germline CDR1 and CDR2 sequences are MGHRA and YSYEKL. This CDR3 region has 15 residues. The V end was cut by 3 bases, the J end by 6 bases, with 17 bases between. CDR3: CASSQRGGVENGYTF. The DNA of the CDR3 is TGCGCCAGCAGCCAGAGGGGGGGAGTTGAGAATGGCTACACCTTC.